The T cell receptor (beta chain) under discussion was sequenced for a study of cytomegalovirus exposure and HLA in healthy donors. Study conclusions and caveats: Among the CMV-associated chains, a few were confirmed in vitro as specific for CMV antigens. Subsequent analysis revealed that first-cohort TCR clusters tended to co-occur in the 130 or so validation repertoires.

As concerns this clone: Its antigen remains unknown.

This table comes from immunoSEQ multiplex PCR, and its TCRdb copy is limited to in-frame clones, with some not included. The profile covers under 300,000 clones, with around 89% appearing a single time and 0.37% taken by the ten largest. Separate from the approximately 600-subject first cohort was the approximately 110-subject validation cohort, to which the donors belonged. Trimming took 1 base from V and 0 from J, leaving 13 bases between them. CDR1 is GTSNPN and CDR2 is SVGIG in the germline V gene (reference sequence). The CDR3 totals 15 residues. V usage is TRBV30 and J usage is TRBJ2-7; D is perhaps TRBD1 (6 bases). The clonotype was recovered from a woman younger than 30 in good health and CMV-seronegative. The sequenced sample consisted of PBMCs. In nucleotides, the CDR3 is TGTGCCTGGAGTGGCGGACAGACAATCTCCTACGAGCAGTACTTC. It yields the protein CAWSGGQTISYEQYF.